One T cell receptor (beta chain) is described in this entry. This specimen comes from a study of blood T cell repertoires in COVID-19. Here immunoSEQ multiplex PCR was the method, and the copy in TCRdb shows in-frame clones only, minus some. The data show around 200,000 clones, 80% to 85% seen once. Germline CDR1 reads MNHEY; CDR2 reads SMNVEV (reference sequence). Trimming removed 5 bases from V and 1 base from J; junction bases left unmatched: 0. The CDR3 runs 14 residues. Sequencing used peripheral blood. The chain has TRBV27 and TRBJ2-3, with 10 bases aligning to TRBD1. The source of this sequence is a man aged 50 or older with active or convalescent COVID-19. DNA of the CDR3: TGTGCCAGCAGTGGGACAGGGGGCACAGATACGCAGTATTTT. Protein: CASSGTGGTDTQYF.